The 9 T cell receptor beta chains given below trace back to one sample, sequenced in a study of T cell repertoires in cytomegalovirus infection. Their antigens are not known. Each CDR3 protein is one row after TCRdb ran MiXCR on the reads. The sample lists fewer than 950,000 distinct CDR3 sequences, approximately 32% occurring once. The sample here was cultured CD8+ T cells from PBMCs, taken from culture after CMV antigen stimulation. The source is a human donor in good health (CMV status not recorded). Some clones in this sample may be carry-over from other donors' samples.

This clonotype was seen a single time. The chain joins TRBV20-1 to TRBJ2-2; D gene unclear. V was cut by 5 bases and J by 3 bases, with 13 bases left in between. The length of the CDR3 is 14 residues. Germline V gives CDR1 DFQATT, CDR2 SNEGSKA (reference sequence). The CDR3 region is CSARTKRYTGELFF. The CDR3 DNA reads TGCAGTGCTCGGACCAAGCGATACACCGGGGAGCTGTTTTTT.

Only a few counts were recorded for this clonotype. This chain uses TRBV20-1 with TRBJ1-6; no reliable D call. Germline CDR1 DFQATT, CDR2 SNEGSKA (reference sequence). This CDR3 contains 16 residues. The V end lost 3 bases, the J end lost 0 bases, and 12 bases lay between the germline ends. The CDR3 protein is CSASSPSSSYNSPLHF. In DNA form, the CDR3 reads TGCAGTGCTAGTTCCCCCTCGAGCTCCTATAATTCACCCCTCCACTTT.

This chain joins TRBV12-3 or TRBV12-4 and TRBJ1-1, with D unresolved. The CDR3 runs 15 residues. The ends were cut back, 2 bases at V and 1 base at J, with 11 bases in the middle. The CDR3 region is CASSLMDWGNTEAFF. The CDR3 DNA sequence: TGTGCCAGCAGTTTAATGGATTGGGGGAACACTGAAGCTTTCTTT.

This clonotype was observed a few times. V gene TRBV6-6 combines with J gene TRBJ2-4, with 12 nucleotides matching TRBD2. This CDR3 has 20 residues. The V and J ends lost 0 bases and 0 bases, in that order; junction bases with no gene match: 9. The V gene's germline CDR1 is MNHNY and CDR2 SVGAGI (reference sequence). CDR3 in amino acids: CASSYSPSGGAFLAKNIQYF. In nucleotides, the CDR3 is TGTGCCAGCAGTTACTCGCCTAGCGGGGGGGCTTTTTTAGCCAAAAACATTCAGTACTTC.

The sample holds a few counts of this clonotype. The gene calls are TRBV7-6 and TRBJ1-5; 9 bases fit TRBD1. Germline loops: CDR1 SGHVS, CDR2 FNYEAQ. This CDR3 contains 16 residues. Losses at the gene ends were 0 bases for V and 1 base for J; bases not matched to a gene: 1. The CDR3 sequence is CASSLAGTGSNQPQHF. CDR3 DNA: TGTGCCAGCAGCTTAGCGGGGACAGGGAGCAATCAGCCCCAGCATTTT.

This clonotype was seen only a few times. J is TRBJ1-1 and V is TRBV7-9, with D perhaps matching TRBD1 (5 bases). The CDR3 consists of 16 residues. The germline CDR1 and CDR2 sequences are SEHNR and FQNEAQ (reference sequence). V was pared by 4 bases and J by 3 bases, with 18 bases between. The CDR3 protein is CASSSNSGSGDTEAFF. In nucleotides, the CDR3 is TGTGCCAGCAGCTCAAATTCAGGGTCCGGGGACACTGAAGCTTTCTTT.

Ten or more counts support this clonotype. The chain is built from TRBV7-8 and TRBJ1-5; 7 bases are shared with TRBD1. J lost 2 bases, V lost 3 bases, and 10 bases had no gene match. The CDR3 has 17 amino acids. The germline gives CDR1 SGHVS, CDR2 FQNEAQ. The CDR3 DNA follows: TGTGCCAGCAGCTTCCCCCTACAGGGGCCTGGCAATCAGCCCCAGCATTTT. Protein sequence: CASSFPLQGPGNQPQHF.

Regarding this clonotype: Relative to the germline gene, one junction end is altered; a read error may explain this. CDR3 loop: CASRLEWETQYF. The CDR3 DNA follows: TGCGCCAGCAGATTGGAATGGGAGACCCAGTACTTC. V and J are TRBV5-1 and TRBJ2-5; D uncertain. This CDR3 has 12 amino acids. Per the germline V gene, CDR1 is SGHRS and CDR2 is YFSETQ.

This clonotype was counted between two and nine times. CDR3 sequence: CASSYGTSGGAGELFF. The CDR3, as DNA: TGTGCCAGCAGTTACGGGACTAGCGGGGGTGCCGGGGAGCTGTTTTTT. The V gene is TRBV6-2 or TRBV6-3, the J gene TRBJ2-2; 14 positions match TRBD2. This CDR3 region has 16 residues. Per the germline V gene, CDR1 is MNHEY and CDR2 is SVGEGT. V was clipped by 2 bases and J by 6 bases; unmatched bases: 2.